One sample yielded the 14 T cell receptor beta chains listed below, sequenced in a study of T-cell memory formation after mild COVID-19. TCRdb reanalysed the 5' RACE reads using MiXCR and keeps one entry per CDR3 protein. This table has 350,000 to 450,000 distinct CDR3 sequences, around 15% appearing once. The sequencing input was PBMCs or a T cell subset sorted from them (not recorded which). Receptors were obtained from a young man who had mild COVID-19 (a few samples of this study predate the infection). Cell type and time point are not known.

This clonotype appeared a few times. The chain is built from TRBV24-1 and TRBJ2-2; TRBD2 agrees at 8 bases. The trim removed 4 bases at V and 4 bases at J, leaving 7 bases unmatched. The V gene's germline CDR1 is KGHDR and CDR2 SFDVKD. The CDR3 runs to 16 residues. CDR3 nucleotides: TGTGCCACCAGTGACTCCTTCGGGGGGGTCACCGGGGAGCTGTTTTTT. It specifies CATSDSFGGVTGELFF.

CDR3 sequence reads: CASRKGQAFGSYNEQFF. The CDR3 DNA is TGCGCCAGCAGGAAGGGACAGGCCTTCGGGTCCTACAATGAGCAGTTCTTC. This chain uses TRBV4-1 with TRBJ2-1, with 8 positions matching TRBD1. Germline lookup yields CDR1 MGHRA and CDR2 YSYEKL. The J segment lost 1 base and the V segment lost 6 bases, leaving 11 bases of the junction unmatched. The CDR3 loop spans 17 amino acids.

The chain joins TRBV2 to TRBJ2-1; the D gene could be TRBD1 or TRBD2 (5 bases each). With 1 base removed from V and 8 bases from J, the gap between germline ends came to 15 bases. The CDR3 has 15 amino acids. From germline, CDR1 is SNHLY and CDR2 FYNNEI. In nucleotides, the CDR3 is TGTGCCAGCAGTGAAGGGTCAGATAGGGACGATGAGCAGTTCTTC. This gives the protein CASSEGSDRDDEQFF.

For the CDR3, the DNA is TGTGCCAGCAGTTCGGTCGGAGATACGCAGTATTTT. Residues: CASSSVGDTQYF. This chain joins TRBV11-3 and TRBJ2-3; D is undetermined. Germline CDR1 and CDR2: SGHNT and YENEEA. With 6 bases removed from V and 5 bases from J, the gap between germline ends came to 9 bases. This CDR3 has 12 amino acids.

This clonotype occurred a few times. The CDR3 sequence: CASSHPSETQYF. Written as DNA, the CDR3 is TGCGCCAGCAGTCATCCGTCGGAGACCCAGTACTTC. The gene calls are TRBV23-1 and TRBJ2-5; D is uncertain. TRBV23-1 is labeled an ORF, and its function is uncertain. This CDR3 is built from 12 residues. V was clipped by 3 bases and J by 5 bases, with 7 bases between them.

The table lists this clonotype with a few counts. The chain carries TRBV20-1 and TRBJ2-7; D not certain. V was pared by 0 bases and J by 1 base, with 10 bases between. The CDR3 extends over 14 amino acids. Germline V gives CDR1 DFQATT, CDR2 SNEGSKA (reference sequence). The CDR3 sequence is CSARDPAHSYEQYF. The CDR3 DNA follows: TGCAGTGCTAGAGATCCGGCGCATTCCTACGAGCAGTACTTC.

This clonotype came up many times. The chain uses TRBV5-1 and TRBJ1-1; D remains ambiguous. CDR1 and CDR2 (germline): SGHRS, YFSETQ. CDR3 size: 13 residues. Between the trimmed V and J ends, which lost 1 base and 3 bases, there was a span of 7 bases. Written as DNA, the CDR3 is TGCGCCAGCAGCTTGAAGATGGACACTGAAGCTTTCTTT. Translating gives CASSLKMDTEAFF.

This clonotype showed up many times. V usage is TRBV18 and J usage is TRBJ1-1; the match to TRBD1 covers 7 bases. This CDR3 has 13 residues. Germline-derived CDR1 and CDR2 are KGHSH and LQKENI. The trim removed 3 bases at V and 4 bases at J, leaving 2 bases unmatched. The chain's CDR3 is CASSPRTGTEAFF. As DNA, the CDR3 is TGTGCCAGCTCACCCCGGACAGGCACTGAAGCTTTCTTT.

The CDR3 DNA reads TGTGCCAGCAGATCGACAGGCTACGCAGACTATGGCTACACCTTC. Translated: CASRSTGYADYGYTF. This chain uses TRBV5-5 with TRBJ1-2; the D gene is possibly TRBD1 (6 bases). This CDR3 spans 15 amino acids. Germline V lookup: CDR1 SGHKS, CDR2 YYEKEE (reference sequence). Trimming shortened V by 5 bases and J by 3 bases, and 17 bases separated the two germline ends.

This clonotype was observed at least ten times. The chain joins TRBV20-1 to TRBJ2-3; D remains unclear. CDR1 is DFQATT and CDR2 is SNEGSKA in the germline V gene (reference sequence). V was trimmed by 6 bases and J by 3 bases, leaving 10 bases between them. The CDR3 extends over 12 amino acids. The CDR3 sequence is CSALTRTDTQYF. The CDR3 DNA follows: TGCAGTGCCCTTACCCGGACAGATACGCAGTATTTT.

This clonotype has a handful of counts. The rearrangement uses TRBV6-6 and TRBJ2-5; 8 bases are a match to TRBD2. The length of the CDR3 is 16 residues. The ends lost 5 bases at V and 4 bases at J; junction bases unmatched: 12. Per germline, CDR1 MNHNY and CDR2 SVGAGI (reference sequence). The CDR3 region is CASSRSQSGGGETQYF. For the CDR3, the DNA is TGTGCCAGCAGTCGAAGCCAGAGCGGGGGCGGAGAGACCCAGTACTTC.

This sequence joins TRBV6-1 and TRBJ1-4, with a possible D match to TRBD1 (6 bases). Germline V gives CDR1 MNHNS, CDR2 SASEGT. The CDR3 has 14 amino acids. The V and J ends lost 10 bases and 7 bases respectively, with 19 bases between them. CDR3 coding DNA: TGTGCCATTAGAGACTTGGGGGGCGGTGAAAAACTGTTTTTT. Residues: CAIRDLGGGEKLFF.

This clonotype has a count of ten or more. V gene TRBV28 combines with J gene TRBJ1-2, with unresolved D. Germline V gene lookup returns CDR1 MDHEN and CDR2 SYDVKM. The CDR3 has 14 amino acids. V gave up 9 bases and J gave up 4 bases, with 18 bases separating them. The DNA for the CDR3 is TGTGCCAGTGAGCCCCAGGCCATTCCCTATGGCTACACCTTC. It codes for CASEPQAIPYGYTF.

The CDR3 DNA is TGTGCCAGCAGTGACGCCTGTGGGGGCGCGGGTTACCAGCCCCAGCATTTT. This codes for CASSDACGGAGYQPQHF. This chain connects TRBV6-4 to TRBJ1-5; D may be TRBD1 (6 bases). V lost 2 bases and J lost 7, with 21 bases in between. There are 17 residues in the CDR3. Germline values: CDR1 MRHNA, CDR2 SNTAGT.